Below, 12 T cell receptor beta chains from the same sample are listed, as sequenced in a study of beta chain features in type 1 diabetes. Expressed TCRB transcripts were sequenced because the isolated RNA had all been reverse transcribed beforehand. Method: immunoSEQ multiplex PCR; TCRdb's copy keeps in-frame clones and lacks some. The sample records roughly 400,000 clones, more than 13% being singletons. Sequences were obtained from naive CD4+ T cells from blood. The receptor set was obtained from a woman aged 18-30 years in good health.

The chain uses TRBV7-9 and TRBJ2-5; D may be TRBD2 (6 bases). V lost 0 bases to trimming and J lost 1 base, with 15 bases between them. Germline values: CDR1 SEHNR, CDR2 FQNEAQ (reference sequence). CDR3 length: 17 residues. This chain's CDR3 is CASSLAWSGGSQETQYF. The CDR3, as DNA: TGTGCCAGCAGCTTAGCGTGGAGTGGGGGGAGCCAAGAGACCCAGTACTTC.

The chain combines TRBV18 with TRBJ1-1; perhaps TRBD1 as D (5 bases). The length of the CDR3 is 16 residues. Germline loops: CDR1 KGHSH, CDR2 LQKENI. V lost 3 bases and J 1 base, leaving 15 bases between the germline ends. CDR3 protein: CASSPPGTGGNTEAFF. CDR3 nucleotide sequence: TGTGCCAGCTCACCCCCCGGGACTGGGGGGAACACTGAAGCTTTCTTT.

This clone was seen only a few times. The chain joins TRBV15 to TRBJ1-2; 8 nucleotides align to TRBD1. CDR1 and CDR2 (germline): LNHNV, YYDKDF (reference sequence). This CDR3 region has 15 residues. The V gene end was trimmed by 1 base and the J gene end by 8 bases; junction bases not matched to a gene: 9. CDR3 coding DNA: TGTGCCACCAGCAGAGCCCGACAGGGGTTCTTCGGCTACACCTTC. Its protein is CATSRARQGFFGYTF.

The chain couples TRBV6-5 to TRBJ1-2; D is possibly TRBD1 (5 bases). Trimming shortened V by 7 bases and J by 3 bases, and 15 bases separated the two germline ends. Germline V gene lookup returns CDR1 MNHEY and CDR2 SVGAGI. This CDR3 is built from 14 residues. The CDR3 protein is CASTRTRGYYGYTF. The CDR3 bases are TGTGCCAGCACTCGAACTCGGGGGTACTATGGCTACACCTTC.

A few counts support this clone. This CDR3 is CASSIPRRNTEAFF. In nucleotides, the CDR3 is TGTGCCAGTAGTATACCTCGCAGGAACACTGAAGCTTTCTTT. The chain uses TRBV19 and TRBJ1-1; no reliable D call. V lost 2 bases and J lost 1, with 8 bases in between. Germline-derived CDR1 and CDR2 are LNHDA and SQIVND (reference sequence). CDR3 length equals 14 residues.

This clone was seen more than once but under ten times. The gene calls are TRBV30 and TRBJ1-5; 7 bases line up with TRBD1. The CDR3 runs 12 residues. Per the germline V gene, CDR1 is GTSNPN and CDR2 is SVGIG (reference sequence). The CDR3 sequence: CAIQGRNQPQHF. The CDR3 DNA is TGTGCTATACAGGGGAGGAATCAGCCCCAGCATTTT.

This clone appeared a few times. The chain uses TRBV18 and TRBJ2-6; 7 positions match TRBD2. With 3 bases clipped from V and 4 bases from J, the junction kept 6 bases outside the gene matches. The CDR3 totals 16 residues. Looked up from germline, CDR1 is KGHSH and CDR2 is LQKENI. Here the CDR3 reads CASSPGRAGGANVLTF. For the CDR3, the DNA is TGTGCCAGCTCACCCGGCAGAGCGGGAGGGGCCAACGTCCTGACTTTC.

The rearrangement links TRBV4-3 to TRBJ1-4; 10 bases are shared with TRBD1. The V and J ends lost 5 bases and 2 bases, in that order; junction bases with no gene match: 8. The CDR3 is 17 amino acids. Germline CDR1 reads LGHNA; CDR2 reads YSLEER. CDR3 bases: TGCGCCAGCAGCGGGAACCCGACAGGGGGCACTAATGAAAAACTGTTTTTT. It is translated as CASSGNPTGGTNEKLFF.

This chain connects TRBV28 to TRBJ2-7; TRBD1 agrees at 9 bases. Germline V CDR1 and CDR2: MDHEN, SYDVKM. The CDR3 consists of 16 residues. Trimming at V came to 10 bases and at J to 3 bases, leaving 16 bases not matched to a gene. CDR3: CATVGSPGQGYYEQYF. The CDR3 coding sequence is TGTGCCACAGTAGGGTCTCCGGGACAGGGTTACTACGAGCAGTACTTC.

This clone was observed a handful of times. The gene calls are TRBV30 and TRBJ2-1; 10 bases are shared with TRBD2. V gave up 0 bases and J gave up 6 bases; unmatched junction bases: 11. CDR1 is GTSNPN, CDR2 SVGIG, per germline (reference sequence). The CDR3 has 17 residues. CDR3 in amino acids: CAWSVPFRSGRANEQFF. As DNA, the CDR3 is TGTGCCTGGAGTGTACCTTTTAGAAGCGGGAGGGCCAATGAGCAGTTCTTC.

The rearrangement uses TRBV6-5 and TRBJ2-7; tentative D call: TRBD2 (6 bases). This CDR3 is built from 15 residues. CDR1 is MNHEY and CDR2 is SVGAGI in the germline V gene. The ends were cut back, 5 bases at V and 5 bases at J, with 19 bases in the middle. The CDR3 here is CASSTTGIAVHEQYF. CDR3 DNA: TGTGCCAGCAGTACTACCGGGATAGCGGTTCACGAGCAGTACTTC.

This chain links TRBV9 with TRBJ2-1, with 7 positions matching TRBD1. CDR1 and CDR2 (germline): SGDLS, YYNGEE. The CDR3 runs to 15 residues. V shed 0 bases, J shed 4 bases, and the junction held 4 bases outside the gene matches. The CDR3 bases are TGTGCCAGCAGCGTAGTTCAGGGGGTTTACAATGAGCAGTTCTTC. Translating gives CASSVVQGVYNEQFF. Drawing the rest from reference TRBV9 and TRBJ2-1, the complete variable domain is DSGVTQTPKHLITATGQRVTLRCSPRSGDLSVYWYQQSLDQGLQFLIQYYNGEERAKGNILERFSAQQFPDLHSELNLSSLELGDSALYFCASSVVQGVYNEQFFGPGTRLTVL.